A selection of T cell receptor beta chains follows, all from one sample in a study of T cell repertoires in cytomegalovirus infection. TCRdb re-called the reads through MiXCR, storing one row per CDR3 protein. The repertoire consists of around 740,000 distinct CDR3 sequences, with under 40% occurring once and the leading ten covering 2.5% to 3%. Sequencing was carried out using PBMCs. The source of these receptors is a human donor in good health (CMV status not recorded). Some clones in this sample may be carry-over from other donors' samples. CDR3s include the opening cysteine and the closing phenylalanine or tryptophan. Fields, in order: clone size, D gene, CDR3 length, J gene, V gene, CDR3 DNA, CDR3 protein. D genes are given only for firm matches. Rows give clone size only sometimes, using once, few, many, or a class for an expanded clone.

.	.	14	TRBJ2-1	TRBV19	TGTGCCAGTAGTATCCAGGACTCCTACAATGAGCAGTTCTTC	CASSIQDSYNEQFF
.	.	13	TRBJ2-7	TRBV14	TGTGCCAGCAGCCAAGATGTCGGGGTTCAGCAGTACTTC	CASSQDVGVQQYF
.	.	10	TRBJ2-7	TRBV6-8	TGTGCCAGCATTCTCCACGAGCAGTACTTC	CASILHEQYF
few	TRBD1	16	TRBJ1-1	TRBV4-1	TGCGCCAGCAGCCAACCGGGACAGGGTCGGAACACTGAAGCTTTCTTT	CASSQPGQGRNTEAFF
.	.	11	TRBJ2-7	TRBV20-1	TGCAGTGCTAGTTTTAGGCTCGAGCAGTACTTC	CSASFRLEQYF
few	.	12	TRBJ1-1	TRBV15	TGTGCCACCAGCAGAGATGTAGGCGAAGCTTTCTTT	CATSRDVGEAFF
.	.	14	TRBJ2-7	TRBV6-6	TGTGCCAGCAGTTACATCGAGGCATCCTACGAGCAGTACTTC	CASSYIEASYEQYF
many	.	12	TRBJ2-1	TRBV7-8	TGTGCCAGCAGCTCCCTCACCAATGAGCAGTTCTTC	CASSSLTNEQFF
.	.	14	TRBJ1-1	TRBV6-6	TGTGCCAGCAGCCCCAGCGTTAAGAACACTGAAGCTTTCTTT	CASSPSVKNTEAFF
few	.	15	TRBJ2-6	TRBV10-3	TGTGCCATCAGGGACGGGAGCTCTGGGGCCAACGTCCTGACTTTC	CAIRDGSSGANVLTF
many	.	15	TRBJ1-2	TRBV7-2	TGTGCCAGCAGCTGGCTCTCCGGGGCTAACTATGGCTACACCTTC	CASSWLSGANYGYTF
few	TRBD1	16	TRBJ2-3	TRBV7-8	TGTGCCAGCAGCTCGCGACAGGGGCTTGGCACAGATACGCAGTATTTT	CASSSRQGLGTDTQYF
few	TRBD1	18	TRBJ2-5	TRBV28	TGTGCCAGCAGTTCCTCCTTCCGGGACAGGGGTAGGCGGGAGACCCAGTACTTC	CASSSSFRDRGRRETQYF
few	.	11	TRBJ2-7	TRBV12-3/TRBV12-4	TGTGCCAGCAGTTCCCGCCTTGAGCAGTACTTC	CASSSRLEQYF
.	TRBD1	14	TRBJ2-5	TRBV28	TGTGCCAGCAGTTACGCAGGGGGCGTGGAGATCCAGTACTTC	CASSYAGGVEIQYF
.	.	11	TRBJ1-2	TRBV20-1	TGCAGTGCTAGAATTTTGTCCGGCTACACCTTC	CSARILSGYTF
.	.	14	TRBJ1-6	TRBV28	TGTGCCAGCAGTTTTACAGAGTATAATTCACCCCTCCACTTT	CASSFTEYNSPLHF
.	.	13	TRBJ2-7	TRBV2	TGTGCCAGCGGCACGAGACAGCACTACGAGCAGTACTTC	CASGTRQHYEQYF
few	.	16	TRBJ2-5	TRBV7-6	TGTGCCAGCAGCTACCTAACCTTACTAGGCCAAGAGACCCAGTACTTC	CASSYLTLLGQETQYF
few	TRBD1	17	TRBJ2-1	TRBV7-6	TGTGCCAGCACCTCTAGGACGGGACAGGGTGCTTACAATGAGCAGTTCTTC	CASTSRTGQGAYNEQFF
few	TRBD1	18	TRBJ2-6	TRBV11-3	TGTGCCAGCAGCTTAGTGGGGACAGGGTTGTCAGGGGCCAACGTCCTGACTTTC	CASSLVGTGLSGANVLTF
.	.	17	TRBJ2-1	TRBV15	TGTGCCACCAGCAGAGAACTGAGACTAACCTTAGGCAATGAGCAGTTCTTC	CATSRELRLTLGNEQFF
.	.	16	TRBJ1-2	TRBV20-1	TGCAGTGCCCCCACGCACCAGGCCTCTTATAACTATGGCTACACCTTC	CSAPTHQASYNYGYTF
many	.	14	TRBJ2-1	TRBV6-2/TRBV6-3	TGTGCCAGCAGTCGAGCCGTCCCGGTGGTTGAGCAGTTCTTC	CASSRAVPVVEQFF
.	.	15	TRBJ2-7	TRBV12-3/TRBV12-4	TGTGCCAGCAGCCCGCGAAGAGGGGTGTTCTACGAGCAGTACTTC	CASSPRRGVFYEQYF
few	.	12	TRBJ1-1	TRBV9	TGTGCCAGCAGTGCGACAGGCACTGAAGCTTTCTTT	CASSATGTEAFF
few	.	16	TRBJ2-1	TRBV27	TGTGCCAGCAGTCTCCCAGGATTGGGCTCCTACAATGAGCAGTTCTTC	CASSLPGLGSYNEQFF
few	TRBD1	17	TRBJ1-1	TRBV4-2	TGTGCCAGCAGCCGCGACACAGGGGGCGTATCGAACACTGAAGCTTTCTTT	CASSRDTGGVSNTEAFF
few	TRBD1	16	TRBJ1-1	TRBV28	TGTGCCAGCAGTGACCGTAAGGGACAGGGAACAAGTGAAGCTTTCTTT	CASSDRKGQGTSEAFF
.	.	13	TRBJ2-7	TRBV7-8	TGTGCCAGCAGCTTAGGGACCAGCCGGGAGCAGTACTTC	CASSLGTSREQYF
.	.	19	TRBJ1-6	TRBV20-1	TGCAGCCGAAGTGGAGAGACAGGACGGTTAAAAGGGGTAGATTCACCCCTCCACTTT	CSRSGETGRLKGVDSPLHF
.	TRBD1	17	TRBJ2-6	TRBV4-2	TGTGCCAGCAGCCAATCCGGGACAGGGGCTGGGGCCAACGTCCTGACTTTC	CASSQSGTGAGANVLTF
.	TRBD2	15	TRBJ2-1	TRBV5-4	TGTGCCAGCTCGCTAGCGGGGGAGCCCTACAATGAGCAGTTCTTC	CASSLAGEPYNEQFF
.	.	14	TRBJ2-1	TRBV4-1	TGCGCCAGCAGCCAAGGTCGTCGCGACAATGAGCAGTTCTTC	CASSQGRRDNEQFF
.	.	15	TRBJ1-1	TRBV5-1	TGCGCCAGCAGCTTGGCTCCGAACAAGAACACTGAAGCTTTCTTT	CASSLAPNKNTEAFF
few	TRBD2	14	TRBJ2-3	TRBV30	TGTGCCTGGAGTGTAACGGGAGGAGCAGATACGCAGTATTTT	CAWSVTGGADTQYF
.	.	13	TRBJ1-1	TRBV25-1	TGTGCCAGCACCCAGGGAGGACAGAGTGAAGCTTTCTTT	CASTQGGQSEAFF
few	.	13	TRBJ1-1	TRBV4-1	TGCGCCAGCAGCCAGTTTATGAACACTGAAGCTTTCTTT	CASSQFMNTEAFF
.	TRBD2	14	TRBJ2-1	TRBV19	TGTGCCAGTAGTCTAGCGGGCCCTGTCAATGAGCAGTTCTTC	CASSLAGPVNEQFF
.	.	17	TRBJ2-5	TRBV28	TGTGCCAGCAGATCGCGTCCCTGGGGGGTGAACCAAGAGACCCAGTACTTC	CASRSRPWGVNQETQYF
few	.	15	TRBJ1-2	TRBV12-3/TRBV12-4	TGTGCCAGCAGTCTTTTACGTACGTCCAACTATGGCTACACCTTC	CASSLLRTSNYGYTF
few	TRBD1	16	TRBJ1-3	TRBV28	TGTGCCAGCAGTACGCCGGGACAGGGGGCTGGAAACACCATATATTTT	CASSTPGQGAGNTIYF
.	.	16	TRBJ2-7	TRBV28	TGTGCCAGCAGTCCTGGACGAACCACACGGGTCGACGAGCAGTACTTC	CASSPGRTTRVDEQYF
.	.	14	TRBJ1-5	TRBV6-1	TGTGCCAGCAACACCGGGTCCCCCCATCAGCCCCAGCATTTT	CASNTGSPHQPQHF
once	.	17	TRBJ2-1	TRBV19	TGTGCCAGTAGTATAGATTTGAACAGTTATTCCTACAATGAGCAGTTCTTC	CASSIDLNSYSYNEQFF